This TCR beta chain was identified in a study of blood T cell repertoires in COVID-19. Study summary: COVID-19 samples collected from the United States, Italy and Spain covered acute and convalescent phases. PBMCs, B-cell-depleted T cells, or T cells provided the cDNA or gDNA that made up the material.

Authors' processing steps: For nucleated cells, counts were estimated from reference gene primer amplification. The data were produced by immunoSEQ multiplex PCR, yet TCRdb's version contains in-frame clones alone and is incomplete. The DNA was the basis for D and trimming; V, J and clone size are from that table. Among under 200,000 clones listed, 70% to 80% were seen once. Patients from Seattle were sampled longitudinally, starting during active infection. V lost 4 bases to trimming and J lost 5 bases; unmatched junction nucleotides: 2. The CDR3 totals 14 residues. CDR1 and CDR2 (germline): KGHDR, SFDVKD.

The TCR comes from a woman in her sixties or seventies with COVID-19, enrolled during active disease. Sequencing was carried out using peripheral blood. V is TRBV24-1 and J is TRBJ1-4; 8 positions match TRBD1. The CDR3 is CATSEGDRNEKLFF. The DNA of the CDR3 is TGTGCCACCAGTGAGGGGGACAGGAATGAAAAACTGTTTTTT.